A single sample is the source of the 27 T cell receptor beta chains below, sequenced in a study of cytotoxic CD8 clonotypes in ibrutinib-treated CLL. The method was immunoSEQ multiplex PCR; TCRdb's version includes in-frame clones alone and lacks a portion of them. In the table there are 15,000 or so clones, 70% to 90% of which are singletons. The specimen was PBMCs, collected before ibrutinib treatment. These receptors were obtained from a human donor with chronic lymphocytic leukemia.

The chain recombines TRBV27 with TRBJ2-5; 7 nucleotides align to TRBD2. The germline CDR1 and CDR2 sequences are MNHEY and SMNVEV (reference sequence). CDR3 length equals 15 residues. With 4 bases clipped from V and 5 bases from J, the junction kept 10 bases outside the gene matches. The CDR3 is CASSWGGRERETQYF. The CDR3 coding sequence is TGTGCCAGCAGTTGGGGGGGTCGGGAGAGGGAGACCCAGTACTTC.

Here the CDR3 reads CASSQGGSADTQYF. CDR3 coding DNA: TGTGCCAGCAGCCAAGGGGGTAGCGCAGATACGCAGTATTTT. V and J are TRBV4-2 and TRBJ2-3; D might be TRBD2 (5 bases). This CDR3 is 14 amino acids long. The V and J ends lost 1 base and 4 bases respectively, with 9 bases between them. The germline gives CDR1 LGHNA, CDR2 YNFKEQ.

This chain joins TRBV19 and TRBJ2-7; D tentatively reads TRBD1 or TRBD2 (6 bases each). This CDR3 spans 14 amino acids. V was cut by 1 base and J by 6 bases, with 13 bases left in between. The germline CDR1 and CDR2 sequences are LNHDA and SQIVND (reference sequence). The CDR3 DNA sequence: TGTGCCAGTAGTATAGCCGGGGGCCCATCCGAGCAGTACTTC. This encodes CASSIAGGPSEQYF.

This clone has a single count. The chain recombines TRBV29-1 with TRBJ1-2; 9 bases map to TRBD1. Germline loops: CDR1 SQVTM, CDR2 ANQGSEA. This CDR3 comprises 19 residues. V dropped 0 bases and J dropped 0; count of bases not matched to a gene: 14. CDR3 region: CSVEDWGTGSMKANYGYTF. In DNA, the CDR3 is TGCAGCGTTGAAGATTGGGGGACAGGGTCGATGAAAGCTAACTATGGCTACACCTTC.

This clone was seen a single time. The chain joins TRBV4-3 to TRBJ1-1; TRBD1 matches at 7 bases. V shed 4 bases and J 5 bases; nucleotides not matched to a gene: 7. The V gene's germline CDR1 is LGHNA and CDR2 YSLEER. The CDR3 runs 14 residues. The CDR3 sequence is CASSLNRGRTEAFF. CDR3 nucleotides: TGCGCCAGCAGCCTAAATAGGGGGCGAACTGAAGCTTTCTTT.

The rearrangement uses TRBV7-3 and TRBJ2-1; 8 bases are shared with TRBD2. The V gene end was trimmed by 5 bases and the J gene end by 9 bases; junction bases not matched to a gene: 18. Germline V gene lookup returns CDR1 SGHTA and CDR2 FQGTGA. CDR3 length: 17 residues. The CDR3 sequence is CASSPFVGRGARIEQFF. In DNA form, the CDR3 reads TGTGCCAGCAGCCCATTTGTAGGGCGGGGGGCGAGGATTGAGCAGTTCTTC. The complete variable domain, with remaining parts taken from reference TRBV7-3 and TRBJ2-1, reads GAGVSQTPSNKVTEKGKYVELRCDPISGHTALYWYRQSLGQGPEFLIYFQGTGAADDSGLPNDRFFAVRPEGSVSTLKIQRTERGDSAVYLCASSPFVGRGARIEQFFGPGTRLTVL.

There are a few counts of this clone. The rearrangement uses TRBV29-1 and TRBJ1-2; D uncertain. Trimming took 3 bases from V and 7 from J, leaving 9 bases between them. Germline assignment: CDR1 SQVTM and CDR2 ANQGSEA. This CDR3 has 11 residues. The CDR3 DNA reads TGCAGCGTTGATGAGCGGACTGGCTACACCTTC. Its protein product is CSVDERTGYTF.

The rearrangement links TRBV7-8 to TRBJ2-3; D is unclear. V was trimmed by 5 bases and J by 0 bases, leaving 9 bases between them. The germline gives CDR1 SGHVS, CDR2 FQNEAQ. The CDR3 length is 14 residues. CDR3 coding DNA: TGTGCCAGCAGCAACTCCTACAGCACAGATACGCAGTATTTT. It is translated as CASSNSYSTDTQYF. Supplemented by reference TRBV7-8 and TRBJ2-3, the full variable domain reads GAGVSQSPRYKVAKRGQDVALRCDPISGHVSLFWYQQALGQGPEFLTYFQNEAQLDKSGLPSDRFFAERPEGSVSTLKIQRTQQEDSAVYLCASSNSYSTDTQYFGPGTRLTVL.

This chain connects TRBV27 to TRBJ2-7, with 8 nucleotides matching TRBD2. J gave up 4 bases and V 6 bases, and 17 bases lay outside the gene matches. This CDR3 is 17 amino acids long. CDR1 is MNHEY and CDR2 is SMNVEV in the germline V gene (reference sequence). CDR3 amino acids: CASSKDNSGTYLYEQYF. The DNA for the CDR3 is TGTGCCAGCAGCAAGGATAATAGCGGGACGTACTTATACGAGCAGTACTTC.

The chain couples TRBV6-5 to TRBJ2-3; D may match TRBD1 or TRBD2 (5 bases each). V was cut by 10 bases and J by 0 bases, with 14 bases left in between. This CDR3 has 14 residues. Germline CDR1 MNHEY, CDR2 SVGAGI. In nucleotides, the CDR3 is TGTGCCACCAAAGAGGGGAGAAGCACAGATACGCAGTATTTT. It is translated as CATKEGRSTDTQYF.

The chain carries TRBV6-5 and TRBJ1-1; D is unresolved. Per germline, CDR1 MNHEY and CDR2 SVGAGI. This CDR3 is 12 amino acids long. The germline V and J ends were trimmed by 2 bases and 5 bases, with 6 bases remaining between them. The CDR3 bases are TGTGCCAGCAGTTACGAGGGAACTGAAGCTTTCTTT. Amino acid sequence: CASSYEGTEAFF.

This clone was observed a few times. The genes are TRBV16 and TRBJ2-6; D unclear. V was clipped by 2 bases and J by 0 bases, with 8 bases between them. Germline V gives CDR1 KGHSY, CDR2 FQNENV. The CDR3 runs to 16 residues. CDR3 sequence reads: CASSQIAGSGANVLTF. The CDR3 coding sequence is TGTGCCAGCAGCCAAATCGCAGGCTCTGGGGCCAACGTCCTGACTTTC.

This clone was recorded a few times. The chain combines TRBV4-2 with TRBJ2-7; D ambiguous. The CDR3 length is 15 residues. Germline CDR1 and CDR2: LGHNA and YNFKEQ. Trimming cost V 0 bases and J 3 bases, with 12 bases left between them. CDR3 in DNA: TGTGCCAGCAGCCAAGAGGTGACCTCGATCTACGAGCAGTACTTC. It specifies CASSQEVTSIYEQYF.

This clone was picked up a small number of times. The chain employs TRBV20-1 and TRBJ2-7; D gene ambiguous. The CDR3 runs to 8 residues. Germline CDR1 and CDR2: DFQATT and SNEGSKA (reference sequence). V lost 6 bases to trimming and J lost 6 bases, with 3 bases between them. CDR3 coding DNA: TGCAGTGCGTCCGAGCAGTACTTC. Protein sequence: CSASEQYF.

This clone was picked up a small number of times. The chain is built from TRBV18 and TRBJ2-7; D might be TRBD1 or TRBD2, each matching 5 bases. Germline loops: CDR1 KGHSH, CDR2 LQKENI. This CDR3 has 12 amino acids. The V and J ends lost 8 bases and 3 bases respectively, with 11 bases between them. CDR3 in DNA: TGTGCCAGCCACGGGACGGGCTACGAGCAGTACTTC. It yields the protein CASHGTGYEQYF.

This clone was observed a few times. The chain is built from TRBV20-1 and TRBJ2-1; the D is unclear. CDR1 is DFQATT, CDR2 SNEGSKA, per germline (reference sequence). V shed 7 bases and J shed 0 bases, with 4 bases lying between them. The CDR3 is 11 residues long. CDR3 sequence reads: CSEFSYNEQFF. CDR3 nucleotide sequence: TGCAGTGAGTTCTCCTACAATGAGCAGTTCTTC.

The chain recombines TRBV7-6 with TRBJ1-1; D possibly corresponds to TRBD1 (6 bases). The germline V and J ends were trimmed by 1 base and 1 base, with 10 bases remaining between them. The CDR3 has 15 residues. Germline lookup yields CDR1 SGHVS and CDR2 FNYEAQ. The CDR3 sequence: CASSLGGTTNTEAFF. CDR3 sequence (DNA): TGTGCCAGCAGCTTAGGGGGGACAACGAACACTGAAGCTTTCTTT.

V gene TRBV5-4 combines with J gene TRBJ1-3; D not certain. The CDR3 is made up of 14 amino acids. Germline V lookup: CDR1 SGHNT, CDR2 YYREEE (reference sequence). Trimming stripped 3 bases from V and 2 bases from J, with 9 bases between. CDR3 residues: CASSWERAGNTIYF. CDR3 bases: TGTGCCAGCAGCTGGGAGAGGGCTGGAAACACCATATATTTT.

This rearrangement joins TRBV28 to TRBJ2-7; 13 positions agree with TRBD2. This CDR3 contains 14 residues. V lost 9 bases, J lost 4 bases, and 6 bases stayed unmatched. Germline V gives CDR1 MDHEN, CDR2 SYDVKM. CDR3 sequence reads: CASLGLAGNYEQYF. DNA of the CDR3: TGTGCCAGTTTGGGACTAGCGGGAAATTACGAGCAGTACTTC.

Note on this clone: Other nucleotide sequences from this sample produce the same CDR3. V is TRBV27 and J is TRBJ2-7; no reliable D call. This CDR3 spans 11 amino acids. The V and J ends lost 4 bases and 1 base respectively, with 2 bases between them. Germline values: CDR1 MNHEY, CDR2 SMNVEV (reference sequence). The CDR3 DNA is TGTGCCAGCAGTTCATCCTACGAGCAGTACTTC. Its translation is CASSSSYEQYF.

The chain combines TRBV10-3 with TRBJ1-1; TRBD1 might be the D (5 bases). The germline V gene encodes CDR1 ENHRY and CDR2 SYGVKD. V was clipped by 6 bases and J by 4 bases, with 12 bases between them. The CDR3 covers 13 residues. The CDR3 region is CAISSRDGTEAFF. In DNA form, the CDR3 reads TGTGCCATCAGCAGCAGGGACGGCACTGAAGCTTTCTTT.

The chain is built from TRBV19 and TRBJ2-6, with TRBD1 identical over 7 bases. The ends lost 7 bases at V and 4 bases at J; junction bases unmatched: 4. Per the germline V gene, CDR1 is LNHDA and CDR2 is SQIVND (reference sequence). This CDR3 contains 14 residues. CDR3 sequence reads: CASTTGAGANVLTF. Written as DNA, the CDR3 is TGTGCCAGTACTACAGGGGCCGGGGCCAACGTCCTGACTTTC.

CDR3 bases: TGTGCCAGCAGTCCCGACGGAAGCACCTACGAGCAGTACTTC. This encodes CASSPDGSTYEQYF. The chain is built from TRBV28 and TRBJ2-7; D ambiguous. CDR1 is MDHEN, CDR2 SYDVKM, per germline. Trimming stripped 5 bases from V and 2 bases from J, with 13 bases between. The CDR3 has 14 residues.

This chain connects TRBV19 to TRBJ2-7, with D possibly matching TRBD2 (6 bases). The germline CDR1 and CDR2 sequences are LNHDA and SQIVND (reference sequence). Between the trimmed V and J ends, which lost 10 bases and 0 bases, there was a span of 13 bases. The CDR3 loop spans 13 amino acids. The CDR3 bases are TGTGCCACCCAAGGGAGGACCTCCTACGAGCAGTACTTC. Amino acids: CATQGRTSYEQYF.

This clone was seen just once. The chain uses TRBV6-5 and TRBJ2-2; no firm D call. The CDR3 runs to 15 residues. Germline CDR1 reads MNHEY; CDR2 reads SVGAGI. Between the trimmed V and J ends, which lost 6 bases and 5 bases, there was a span of 16 bases. As DNA, the CDR3 is TGTGCCAGCAGCCGCCTAACCCCGGTGACCGGGGAGCTGTTTTTT. Amino acids: CASSRLTPVTGELFF.

The V and J genes are TRBV9 and TRBJ2-1; no clear D. Trimming left V 2 bases short and J 5 bases short, with 14 bases between. Per germline, CDR1 SGDLS and CDR2 YYNGEE. The CDR3 has 15 amino acids. The DNA for the CDR3 is TGTGCCAGCAGCGTGTTGGCCCGGGTGGACAATGAGCAGTTCTTC. Amino acid sequence: CASSVLARVDNEQFF.

As concerns this clone: The CDR3 does not close with the conserved phenylalanine or tryptophan, likely indicating a read error. The DNA is left out, because the CDR3 cannot be placed on it with certainty; the CDR3 is given as TCRdb lists it. The chain joins TRBV12-2 to TRBJ1-2. TRBV12-2 is designated a pseudogene. The CDR3 is 11 amino acids long, termini counted. Here the CDR3 reads CASRLGPRRVN.